These T cell receptor beta chains were read from a single sample in a study of T cell repertoires in cytomegalovirus infection. TCRdb fed the reads into MiXCR, producing one record per CDR3 protein. Of roughly 720,000 distinct CDR3 sequences in the sample, less than 40% are singletons; the top ten hold 2.5% to 3.5%. The sample taken for sequencing was PBMCs. The receptors stem from a human donor in good health (CMV status not recorded). Some clones in this sample may be carry-over from other donors' samples. Each CDR3 is given with its conserved first and last residue. Each record gives: V gene, D gene, clone size, J gene, CDR3 DNA, CDR3 protein. The D gene is left open where the match is weak. Not all rows give a size; the values are once, few, many and, for expanded clones, a class.

>TRBV5-6|TRBD1|-|TRBJ2-2
TGTGCCAGCAGCAACGACAGGGCGGGCACCGGGGAGCTGTTTTTT
CASSNDRAGTGELFF
>TRBV28|-|-|TRBJ1-1
TGTGCCAGCAGTTTTAATAGTGTCGGGTTCAAAGCTTTCTTT
CASSFNSVGFKAFF
>TRBV28|TRBD1|few|TRBJ2-7
TGTGCCAGCACCTCCCCCCGGACAGGGCCCCTGAGTGTCGGCTACGAGCAGTACTTC
CASTSPRTGPLSVGYEQYF
>TRBV6-6|-|few|TRBJ1-1
TGTGCCAGCAGCCCGGTTTTTACTGAAGCTTTCTTT
CASSPVFTEAFF
>TRBV27|-|-|TRBJ1-6
TGTGCCAGCAGTCAGACCGGGACTTCTACTTCACCCCTCCACTTT
CASSQTGTSTSPLHF
>TRBV5-1|-|-|TRBJ1-2
TGCGCCAGCACCCACGGCGGGGGAGCTAACTATGGCTACACCTTC
CASTHGGGANYGYTF
>TRBV7-3|-|few|TRBJ1-1
TGTGCCAGCAGCTTCGGGCAGGCGAACACTGAAGCTTTCTTT
CASSFGQANTEAFF
>TRBV7-2|-|few|TRBJ2-7
TGTGCCAGCAGCTTCCGTAGCGACTCATATTACGAGCAGTACTTC
CASSFRSDSYYEQYF
>TRBV7-2|-|many|TRBJ2-1
TGTGCCAGCAGCCGATCCCGGGGTTCGAATGAGCAGTTCTTC
CASSRSRGSNEQFF
>TRBV28|-|-|TRBJ2-7
TGTGCCAGCCTTACAGGTCTAGGAATCTCCTACGAGCAGTACTTC
CASLTGLGISYEQYF
>TRBV14|-|once|TRBJ2-5
TGTGCCAGCAGCCCCCGGGCTAGCAGAGAGACCCAGTACTTC
CASSPRASRETQYF
>TRBV5-6|TRBD1|-|TRBJ2-2
TGTGCCAGCAGCTTCTACAGGGGAGTTGGCACCGGGGAGCTGTTTTTT
CASSFYRGVGTGELFF
>TRBV28|-|-|TRBJ1-5
TGTGCCAGCAGTTTAGGGGGGTTCCAGCATTTT
CASSLGGFQHF
>TRBV27|TRBD1|few|TRBJ1-1
TGTGCCAGCAGTACCCGACAGGGTTGGGCGTACACTGAAGCTTTCTTT
CASSTRQGWAYTEAFF
>TRBV5-5|TRBD1|few|TRBJ2-7
TGTGCCAGCAGCCGACGGGACAGTCTCTACGAGCAGTACTTC
CASSRRDSLYEQYF
>TRBV28|TRBD1|-|TRBJ1-5
TGTGCCACCTTAAACCGGGACAGGTTGCCTCAGCCCCAGCATTTT
CATLNRDRLPQPQHF
>TRBV4-1|-|many|TRBJ2-1
TGCGCCAGCAGCCAAGATCCGACCTACAATGAGCAGTTCTTC
CASSQDPTYNEQFF
>TRBV4-1|-|many|TRBJ1-4
TGCGCCAGCAGCCAATCTGAAAAACTGTTTTTT
CASSQSEKLFF
>TRBV29-1|TRBD2|-|TRBJ2-1
TGCAGCGTTGAAGACGGTGGCGGCGGGAGCTCCTACAATGAGCAGTTCTTC
CSVEDGGGGSSYNEQFF
>TRBV7-3|TRBD2|many|TRBJ2-1
TGTGCCAGCAGCGAAACGGGGGGGGTGCGGTTCTTC
CASSETGGVRFF
>TRBV12-3/TRBV12-4|-|-|TRBJ1-5
TGTGCCAGCAGTTTATTCGCAGGACTTAATCAGCCCCAGCATTTT
CASSLFAGLNQPQHF
>TRBV20-1|-|-|TRBJ2-2
TGCAGTGCTAGAGATCTTAGTCCTACCGGGGAGCTGTTTTTT
CSARDLSPTGELFF
>TRBV27|TRBD2|few|TRBJ2-3
TGTGCCAGCAGTTTACTCCTAGCGGGAGGGCCCTCAGATACGCAGTATTTT
CASSLLLAGGPSDTQYF
>TRBV4-2|-|-|TRBJ2-7
TGTGCCAGCAGCCAAGATCACTTAAACTACGAGCAGTACTTC
CASSQDHLNYEQYF
>TRBV6-5|TRBD1|-|TRBJ1-1
TGTGCCAGCGGACCCCAGGGGGTGGGAAACACTGAAGCTTTCTTT
CASGPQGVGNTEAFF
>TRBV12-3/TRBV12-4|-|-|TRBJ2-3
TGTGCCAGCAGTTTCGGGGCTAGCAGCACAGATACGCAGTATTTT
CASSFGASSTDTQYF
>TRBV29-1|TRBD1|-|TRBJ2-7
TGCAGCGCCAAGGGACAGGGACAAACCTACGAGCAGTACTTC
CSAKGQGQTYEQYF
>TRBV20-1|-|few|TRBJ2-1
TGCAGTGCTAGAGTCGGCGGGACTGAGCAGTTCTTC
CSARVGGTEQFF
>TRBV7-2|TRBD1|-|TRBJ1-2
TGTGCCAGCCCTGGGACAGGCGGCTATGGCTACACCTTC
CASPGTGGYGYTF
>TRBV19|-|few|TRBJ1-5
TGTGCCAGTAGGGGCACCGGGACCATTCAACAGCCCCAGCATTTT
CASRGTGTIQQPQHF
>TRBV10-3|TRBD1|-|TRBJ1-1
TGTGCCATCAGTAACCCGGGACAGGGGTACACTGAAGCTTTCTTT
CAISNPGQGYTEAFF
>TRBV7-6|-|many|TRBJ2-2
TGTGCCAGCAGCCGTGTCTTGGCCGGGGAGCTGTTTTTT
CASSRVLAGELFF
>TRBV6-6|TRBD2|-|TRBJ2-3
TGTGCCAGCAGCTACCGAGGTCTTAGCGGGAGGGTCACAGATACGCAGTATTTT
CASSYRGLSGRVTDTQYF
>TRBV24-1|TRBD2|-|TRBJ2-3
TGTGCCACCAGCGCGATGGGACTAGCGGGGGACACAGATACGCAGTATTTT
CATSAMGLAGDTDTQYF
>TRBV7-9|-|few|TRBJ1-5
TGTGCCAGCAGCTTAGGGGGAGGGGACCCCCAGCATTTT
CASSLGGGDPQHF
>TRBV6-1|-|-|TRBJ2-3
TGTGCCAGCAGCAAAACTTACACAGATACGCAGTATTTT
CASSKTYTDTQYF
>TRBV27|-|few|TRBJ1-2
TGTGCCAGCAGTCTAATAGCTACAGGGCCCGGAAGAGAGGGCTACACCTTC
CASSLIATGPGREGYTF